This T cell receptor (beta chain) is from a study of technical replicates of blood from a few donors. This table comes from immunoSEQ multiplex PCR, and its TCRdb copy is limited to in-frame clones, with some not included. Of around 72,000 clones in the sample, under 99% were seen once. J was trimmed by 3 bases and V by 3 bases; bases with no gene match: 5. Germline-derived CDR1 and CDR2 are MNHEY and SMNVEV (reference sequence). This CDR3 is built from 15 residues. What was sequenced was T cells isolated from PBMCs. The TCR sequence derives from a human donor in good health. The chain employs TRBV27 and TRBJ2-5, with 9 positions matching TRBD2. The CDR3 loop is CASSFFSGSEETQYF. The CDR3 nucleotides read TGTGCCAGCAGTTTTTTTAGCGGGAGTGAAGAGACCCAGTACTTC.